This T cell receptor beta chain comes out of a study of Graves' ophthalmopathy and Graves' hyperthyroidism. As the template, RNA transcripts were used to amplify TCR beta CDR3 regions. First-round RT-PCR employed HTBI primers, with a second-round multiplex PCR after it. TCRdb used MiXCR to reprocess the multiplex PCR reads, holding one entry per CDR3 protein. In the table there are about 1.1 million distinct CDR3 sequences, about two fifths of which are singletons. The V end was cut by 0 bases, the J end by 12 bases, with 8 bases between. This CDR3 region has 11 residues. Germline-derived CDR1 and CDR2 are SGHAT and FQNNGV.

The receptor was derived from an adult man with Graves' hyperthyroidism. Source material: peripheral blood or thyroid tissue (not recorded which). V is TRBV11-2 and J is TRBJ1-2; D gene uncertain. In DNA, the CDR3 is TGTGCCAGCAGCTTAGAGAGCGGAAACACCTTC. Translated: CASSLESGNTF.